The clone carrying this T cell receptor (beta chain) occurred once. This record comes from a study of control samples from healthy donors and cancer patients. Assay used: immunoSEQ multiplex PCR; TCRdb lists only in-frame clones, some missing. The table has some 89,000 clones, roughly 86% seen once; the top ten hold around 21%. The germline CDR1 and CDR2 sequences are LNHDA and SQIVND (reference sequence). This CDR3 is built from 17 residues. Trimming took off 3 bases at V and 0 bases at J, with 15 bases between the two ends. The receptor comes from a man aged 25 to 40 in good health. V gene TRBV19 combines with J gene TRBJ1-3; unclear D gene. Sequenced sample: blood. CDR3 coding DNA: TGTGCCAGTAGTATTTGGGTCTCCCCAAGCTCTGGAAACACCATATATTTT. Protein product: CASSIWVSPSSGNTIYF.